The subject of this entry is one T cell receptor beta chain. Its antigen is unidentified. The sample originates from a study of CD8+CD57+ T cells in acquired aplastic anemia. Study-level background: Reads per healthy sample averaged about 10.8 million (CD4+) and fewer than 13 million (CD8+). The study, taken as a whole, reports: Patients were compared with controls for CD8+ Simpson's diversity, and no significant difference emerged.

Genomic DNA provided the template from which TCR beta VDJ and CDR3 profiles were obtained. TCRdb re-called the reads with MiXCR, one entry per CDR3 protein. Here the sample spans around 170,000 distinct CDR3 sequences, 60% to 70% being singletons. From germline, CDR1 is DFQATT and CDR2 SNEGSKA (reference sequence). The CDR3 is made up of 15 amino acids. The junction had 10 bases not matched to a gene; V was cut back by 5 bases and J by 3 bases. The TCR was taken from a human donor in good health. The genes are TRBV20-1 and TRBJ2-7; TRBD1 agrees at 10 bases. The sample taken for sequencing was sorted CD4+, CD8+, or CD8+CD57+ T cells (not recorded which) from PBMCs. Here the CDR3 DNA reads TGCAGTGCTGCTAAAGGGGACAGGGGAAGCTACGAGCAGTACTTC. It encodes CSAAKGDRGSYEQYF.